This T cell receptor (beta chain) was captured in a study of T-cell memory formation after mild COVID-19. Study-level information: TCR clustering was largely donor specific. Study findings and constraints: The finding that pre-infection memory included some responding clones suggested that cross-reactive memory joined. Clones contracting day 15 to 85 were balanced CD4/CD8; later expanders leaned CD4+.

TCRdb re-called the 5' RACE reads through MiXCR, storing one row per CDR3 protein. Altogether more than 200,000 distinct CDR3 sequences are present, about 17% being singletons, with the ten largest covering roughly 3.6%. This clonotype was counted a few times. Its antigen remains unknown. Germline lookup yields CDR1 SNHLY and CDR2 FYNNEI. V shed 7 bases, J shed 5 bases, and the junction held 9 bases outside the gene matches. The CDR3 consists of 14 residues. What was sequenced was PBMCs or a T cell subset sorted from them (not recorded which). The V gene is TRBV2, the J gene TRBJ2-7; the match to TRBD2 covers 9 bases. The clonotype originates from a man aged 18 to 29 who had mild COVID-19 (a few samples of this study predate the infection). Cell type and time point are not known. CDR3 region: CASIGLAGRNEQYF. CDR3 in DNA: TGTGCCAGCATTGGTCTAGCGGGGAGGAACGAGCAGTACTTC.